This T cell receptor beta chain was recorded in a study of low-dose radiotherapy and immunotherapy resistance in tumors. About the study: Cohort 1 got 0.5 Gy per fraction every 2 weeks, 6.5 Gy in total. The authors gave intravenous cyclophosphamide 200 mg/m2 every two weeks, one day before radiation and immunotherapy.

The CDR3 loop spans 13 amino acids. Trimming shortened V by 5 bases and J by 4 bases, and 14 bases separated the two germline ends. Germline-derived CDR1 and CDR2 are DFQATT and SNEGSKA (reference sequence). With TRAV- and TRBV-specific primers, first-strand cDNA was made, covering the alpha and beta chains. A constant-region primer paired with the V-primer adapter amplified TCRs over about 20 PCR cycles. Via MiXCR, TCRdb re-called the reads, giving one row per CDR3 protein. The sample has under 90,000 distinct CDR3 sequences, less than 35% seen once; the top ten hold approximately 10%. This clonotype has at least ten counts. Time point given: before trial treatment. Donors were treated with nivolumab, ipilimumab, aspirin, and low-dose cyclophosphamide and radiotherapy. Patients deemed eligible presented with advanced solid tumors lacking tumor-infiltrating lymphocytes.

This receptor was taken from a female donor with ovarian cancer. The sample was PBMCs, taken before treatment. The chain employs TRBV20-1 and TRBJ2-5; perhaps TRBD2 as D (6 bases). The CDR3 sequence is CSAPDLGGETQYF. The CDR3 region has the DNA TGCAGTGCTCCAGACTTGGGGGGAGAGACCCAGTACTTC.